This TCR beta chain stems from a study of T cells in Graves' hyperthyroidism and ophthalmopathy. General study points: Blood shared most expanded thyroid clonotypes above 0.001.

RNA transcripts were the template for amplifying TCR beta CDR3 regions. The HTBI primer set served for first-round RT-PCR of the TCR CDR3. TCRdb analysed the multiplex PCR reads with MiXCR anew, one entry per CDR3 protein. The sample comprises 350,000 to 500,000 distinct CDR3 sequences, approximately 14% of which are singletons, and 4% to 6.5% rests with the top ten. This clonotype was seen a few times. Antigen unknown. The TCR sequence derives from a woman aged 18 to 35 with Graves' hyperthyroidism. Material: blood.

The chain's CDR3 is CAIRQGAGNTIYF. The CDR3, as DNA: TGTGCCATCCGACAGGGGGCTGGAAACACCATATATTTT. V usage is TRBV10-3 and J usage is TRBJ1-3; 9 bases fit TRBD1. The CDR3 is 13 residues long. The trim removed 8 bases at V and 2 bases at J, leaving 1 base unmatched. Germline V gene lookup returns CDR1 ENHRY and CDR2 SYGVKD.